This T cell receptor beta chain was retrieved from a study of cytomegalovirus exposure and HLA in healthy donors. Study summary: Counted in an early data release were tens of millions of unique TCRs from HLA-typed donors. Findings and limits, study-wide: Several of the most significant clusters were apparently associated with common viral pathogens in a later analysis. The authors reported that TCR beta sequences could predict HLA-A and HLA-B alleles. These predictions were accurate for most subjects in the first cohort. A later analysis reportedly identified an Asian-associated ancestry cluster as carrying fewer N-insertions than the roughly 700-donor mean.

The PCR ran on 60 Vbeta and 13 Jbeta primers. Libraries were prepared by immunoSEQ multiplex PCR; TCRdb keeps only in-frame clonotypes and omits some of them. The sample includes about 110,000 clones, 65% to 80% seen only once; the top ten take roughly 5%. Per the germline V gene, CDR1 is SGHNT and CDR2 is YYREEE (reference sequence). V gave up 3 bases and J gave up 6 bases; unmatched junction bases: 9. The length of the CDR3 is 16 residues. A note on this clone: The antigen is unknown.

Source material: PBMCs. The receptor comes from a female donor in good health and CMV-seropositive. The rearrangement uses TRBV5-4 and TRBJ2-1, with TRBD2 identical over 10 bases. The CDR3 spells CASSYEAGGPPNEQFF. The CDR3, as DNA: TGTGCCAGCAGCTATGAAGCGGGAGGGCCGCCCAATGAGCAGTTCTTC.